These 8 T cell receptor beta chains originate from one sample sequenced in a study of cytomegalovirus exposure and HLA in healthy donors. The table came from immunoSEQ multiplex PCR; TCRdb's copy has only in-frame clones and leaves some out. The sample lists a few hundred thousand clones, about 90% occurring once. Sequenced sample: PBMCs. These receptors originate from a young woman in good health and CMV-seronegative.

The chain recombines TRBV4-1 with TRBJ1-2; 7 bases align to TRBD1. CDR3 length: 17 residues. J lost 2 bases, V lost 4 bases, and 13 bases had no gene match. Per germline, CDR1 MGHRA and CDR2 YSYEKL. DNA of the CDR3: TGCGCCAGCAGCCTATGGACAGGAAGCAACACAAACTATGGCTACACCTTC. Amino acids: CASSLWTGSNTNYGYTF.

The rearrangement links TRBV7-3 to TRBJ2-7, with 7 bases aligning to TRBD1. The V and J ends lost 5 bases and 2 bases, in that order; junction bases with no gene match: 6. Germline CDR1 and CDR2: SGHTA and FQGTGA. There are 14 residues in the CDR3. The CDR3 DNA reads as TGTGCCAGCAGCCCGGGGACAGTAACCTACGAGCAGTACTTC. This gives the protein CASSPGTVTYEQYF.

J is TRBJ2-3 and V is TRBV27, with 11 bases fitting TRBD2. Germline-derived CDR1 and CDR2 are MNHEY and SMNVEV (reference sequence). V was clipped by 5 bases and J by 4 bases; unmatched bases: 8. The CDR3 spans 16 residues. DNA of the CDR3: TGTGCCAGCAGTCGAACTAGCGGGGGCTTGTCAGATACGCAGTATTTT. Translation: CASSRTSGGLSDTQYF.

The genes are TRBV13 and TRBJ2-2; possible D gene TRBD1, 5 bases. The CDR3 extends over 13 amino acids. V lost 0 bases and J lost 7, with 6 bases in between. CDR1 and CDR2 (germline): PRHDT, FYEKMQ (reference sequence). The CDR3 coding sequence is TGTGCCAGCAGCTTAGGAACAGGCGGGGAGCTGTTTTTT. The encoded protein is CASSLGTGGELFF. Looking up the rest from reference TRBV13 and TRBJ2-2 gives the full variable domain: AAGVIQSPRHLIKEKRETATLKCYPIPRHDTVYWYQQGPGQDPQFLISFYEKMQSDKGSIPDRFSAQQFSDYHSELNMSSLELGDSALYFCASSLGTGGELFFGEGSRLTVL.

There are a few counts of this clone. The chain carries TRBV5-4 and TRBJ1-1; weak D call: TRBD1 (5 bases). V lost 0 bases and J 3 bases, leaving 12 bases between the germline ends. From germline, CDR1 is SGHNT and CDR2 YYREEE (reference sequence). The CDR3 loop spans 15 amino acids. CDR3: CASSLGVGQHTEAFF. In DNA, the CDR3 is TGTGCCAGCAGCTTGGGGGTGGGGCAGCACACTGAAGCTTTCTTT.

This clone was counted between two and nine times. The V gene is TRBV6-5, the J gene TRBJ1-2; TRBD1 might be the D (6 bases). The CDR3 is 12 residues long. Trimming shortened V by 4 bases and J by 5 bases, and 8 bases separated the two germline ends. Germline-derived CDR1 and CDR2 are MNHEY and SVGAGI. CDR3 sequence (DNA): TGTGCCAGCAGTTTCCAGGGGTATGGCTACACCTTC. Translated: CASSFQGYGYTF.

This clone showed up just once. The chain carries TRBV19 and TRBJ1-2; 11 positions match TRBD1. This CDR3 has 15 amino acids. Unmatched junction bases numbered 6, after V lost 5 bases and J lost 4 bases. CDR1 and CDR2 (germline): LNHDA, SQIVND (reference sequence). Written as DNA, the CDR3 is TGTGCCAGTAGTCCCCGGACAGGGGGCAGCTATGGCTACACCTTC. The encoded protein is CASSPRTGGSYGYTF.

J is TRBJ2-7 and V is TRBV2, with D possibly TRBD1 on 6 matching bases. Germline CDR1 reads SNHLY; CDR2 reads FYNNEI. The CDR3 has 14 residues. V shed 6 bases and J shed 3 bases, with 15 bases lying between them. The CDR3 spells CASRPRDNLYEQYF. CDR3 coding DNA: TGTGCCAGCAGGCCTCGGGACAATCTCTACGAGCAGTACTTC.